This record covers a single T cell receptor (beta chain). The specificity of this receptor is unknown. A much larger clone lies a single base off, so this may be a read error. This sample stems from a study of blood T cells in healthy people across ages (dated by TCRdb to the mid-2010s). A note on the overall study: In model experiments, roughly one uniquely barcoded TCR beta cDNA molecule per two T cells was captured by template switching. Using the same blood draw, the study looked at two additional independent replicas of 1 million unique cDNA reads for two donors, one aged 18 to 30 and the other aged 80 or older. Four age groups were formed from the donors: young (average approximately 15 years), middle-aged (approximately 42), aged (about 68) and long-lived (approximately 80). The study measured age-related changes in TCR beta repertoire diversity using deep sequencing normalized with unique cDNA molecular identifiers. Points the paper makes about the study in general: Compared with the aged group, the long-lived group had more naive CD4+ T cells, fewer expanded clones and increased TCR diversity, a pattern suggesting age selection. A strong correlation was found between observed TCR beta diversity and the percentage of naive T cells measured by flow cytometry. The CMV infection status of donors was not known, potentially confounding age-related changes in expanded clonotypes. Estimates of total diversity based on one million sequenced T cells were considered lower bounds and underestimates. As age increased, observed TCR beta diversity per million T cells dropped in a roughly linear way, and a significant reduction was already evident by age 40. Bulk unsorted PBMC profiling prevented conclusive comparison of naive and antigen-experienced compartments.

Donors were under 40 systemically healthy Caucasian individuals from Russia aged roughly 6 to 95 years. Approximately 11 milliliters of peripheral blood were drawn from each donor into EDTA-treated Vacutainer tubes. Ficoll-Paque density-gradient centrifugation was used to isolate PBMCs, with at least 7 million per sample. Total RNA, at least 6 micrograms per sample, was extracted from PBMCs with Trizol reagent. For every donor, flow cytometry on a PBMC aliquot measured the percentage of naive CD45RAhigh/CD27high T cells. The library was generated by 5' RACE. The data were produced on an Illumina HiSeq 2500. A second PCR of 7 to 11 cycles was performed with a sample-barcoded 5' primer and a J-beta primer mix. A template-switch 5' adaptor carrying 12 random nucleotides introduced a unique molecular identifier onto each TCR beta cDNA molecule. Each sample yielded at least 2.5 million CDR3-containing paired-end reads. The Mint cDNA synthesis kit, primed by a TRBC-specific oligonucleotide, was used to synthesize first-strand cDNA from all RNA. Following uracil-DNA glycosylase treatment, all cDNA underwent a first 18-cycle PCR with the universal primers M1SS and BC2_uni_R. For the original study's pipeline: For normalization, 1 million high-quality reads, each with a distinct molecular identifier, were randomly selected from each sample. Reads with shared molecular identifiers were discarded instead of being binned into consensus sequences. MiTCR, with a Q25 quality threshold and the strictest error-elimination algorithm, was used for CDR3 identification, clonotype clustering and error correction. Lower-bound total TCR beta diversity was estimated with a nonparametric unseen species model using Euler transformation. The raw public reads went through TCRdb reprocessing: fastp at Q25, MiXCR clone calling, in-frame beta chains kept. CDR3 protein duplicates are merged, each entry listing the most common genes and DNA. In this record, the V and J calls reflect TCRdb's handling and not the investigators' own analysis. A total of more than 750,000 distinct CDR3 sequences appear in this sample, 25% to 30% of them only once. About 9.4% of the sample is held by the ten biggest clonotypes.

This same sample was also part of a study on T cells of mothers and their children. As that second study puts it: Nine systemically healthy Caucasian individuals, comprising three mothers and their six children, were included as donors. cDNA synthesis used all of the extracted RNA, with roughly 1.5 ug of RNA in each 15 ul reaction. In the second PCR, sample barcodes and 2-4 random nucleotides were introduced via the M1S primer. Each mother yielded over 8.5 million TCR beta CDR3 reads and each child a few million reads. Thymic selection shapes the output of TCR recombination in a similar way in related and unrelated pairs, and inherited differences have a minor effect. Normalized repertoire overlap was always found to be slightly, but never significantly, higher in related mother-child pairs than in unrelated mother-child pairs. With a sensitivity of approximately 92 clones per million clonotypes, no persistent microchimeric T cell clones were detected. In the study, deep NGS was used to compare the TCR beta repertoires of mothers and children, and features distinguishing related mother-child pairs from unrelated individuals were sought. On average, the children were approximately 11 +/- 4 years old, while the mothers were 40 +/- 4 years old. After adapter ligation with NEBNext reagents, the libraries were sequenced on Illumina HiSeq 2000 with 100+100 nt paired-end reads. To prevent cross-contamination, the mother and child libraries were prepared one month apart and sequenced in separate runs. For each donor, between roughly 450,000 and 2,200,000 distinct TCR beta clonotypes were identified. Naive TCR beta clonotypes were estimated from low-frequency clonotypes matched to each donor's FACS-determined naive share, without sorting.

The sequencing sample was made of blood. The TCR sequence derives from a woman aged 40 to 49 in good health.

The CDR3 sequence is CSASLAGGTHEQYF. Here is the DNA: TGCAGTGCTTCCCTAGCGGGGGGGACTCACGAGCAGTACTTC. The chain is made from TRBV20-1 and TRBJ2-4, with TRBD2 matching 12 junction bases. The better agreement between TRBJ2-7 and the DNA end casts doubt on the J call. The germline V gene (reference sequence) sets CDR1 to DFQATT and CDR2 to SNEGSKA. The CDR3 sequence holds 14 residues, the cysteine and phenylalanine included. Just CDR3 DNA is preserved here, 42 bases in frame from base 1.